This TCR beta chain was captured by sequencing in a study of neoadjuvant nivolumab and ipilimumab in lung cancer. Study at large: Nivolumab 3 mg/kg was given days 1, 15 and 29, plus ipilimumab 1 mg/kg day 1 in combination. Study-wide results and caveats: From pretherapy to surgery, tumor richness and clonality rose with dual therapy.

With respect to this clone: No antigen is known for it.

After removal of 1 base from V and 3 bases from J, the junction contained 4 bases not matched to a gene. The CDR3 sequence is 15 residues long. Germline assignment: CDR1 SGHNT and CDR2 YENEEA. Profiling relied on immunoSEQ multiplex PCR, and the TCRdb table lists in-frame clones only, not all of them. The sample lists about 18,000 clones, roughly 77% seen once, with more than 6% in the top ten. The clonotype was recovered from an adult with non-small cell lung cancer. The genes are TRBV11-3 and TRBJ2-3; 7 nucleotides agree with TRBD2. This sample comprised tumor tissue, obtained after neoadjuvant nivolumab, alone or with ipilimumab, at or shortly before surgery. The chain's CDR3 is CASSLGDYSTDTQYF. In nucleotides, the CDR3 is TGTGCCAGCAGCTTAGGGGACTATTCTACAGATACGCAGTATTTT.